This T cell receptor beta chain was recovered during a study of blood T cell repertoires in COVID-19. Germline-derived CDR1 and CDR2 are MDHEN and SYDVKM. The CDR3 is made up of 19 amino acids. V was clipped by 3 bases and J by 0 bases, with 21 bases between them. TCRdb's copy holds only in-frame clones and misses some; the assay was immunoSEQ multiplex PCR. The sample has approximately 70,000 clones, about 91% seen once; the top ten hold 5.5% to 7%. The TCR originated in an older woman with acute or convalescent COVID-19. The chain is built from TRBV28 and TRBJ1-5; no reliable D call. The source material was peripheral blood. The CDR3 DNA sequence: TGTGCCAGCAGTTTTCCCCCTTGGAGGCAGGTTCTTAGCAATCAGCCCCAGCATTTT. Its protein product is CASSFPPWRQVLSNQPQHF.